The 23 T cell receptor beta chains in this list originate from one sample, sequenced in a study of molecular identifiers for immune sequencing clone quantification. TCRdb itself ran the PCR reads through MiXCR, one entry per CDR3 protein. The sample has about 100,000 distinct CDR3 sequences, under 40% seen once. The sequencing input was naive CD8+ T cells from blood, with Jurkat cell RNA spiked in. Subset given: FACS-sorted CD8+CD4-CCR7+CD45RA+ naive T cells. These TCRs come from a human donor in good health. Some libraries in this study had Jurkat cell RNA spiked in.

Only a few counts were recorded for this clonotype. This chain links TRBV2 with TRBJ2-7; D is undetermined. V lost 7 bases and J lost 3, with 10 bases in between. This CDR3 is 12 amino acids long. The germline V gene encodes CDR1 SNHLY and CDR2 FYNNEI. The CDR3 DNA reads as TGTGCCAGCAAAACAGTCTACTACGAGCAGTACTTC. It encodes CASKTVYYEQYF.

The chain couples TRBV20-1 to TRBJ2-1; the match to TRBD2 covers 12 bases. The DNA end is more similar to TRBJ2-7, so the J call may be wrong. In germline, CDR1 is DFQATT, CDR2 SNEGSKA (reference sequence). The CDR3 has 17 amino acids. Here the CDR3 DNA reads TGCAGTGCTAGAACCTCGACTAGCGGGAGAGGTTACAATGAGCAGTACTTC. Protein: CSARTSTSGRGYNEQYF.

This clonotype was counted ten times or more. This chain links TRBV28 with TRBJ2-5; no clear D. Germline V gene data show CDR1 as MDHEN and CDR2 as SYDVKM. V was cut by 2 bases and J by 5 bases, with 9 bases left in between. The CDR3 contains 13 residues. The CDR3 DNA reads TGTGCCAGCAGTTTAGGGCTAGACGAGACCCAGTACTTC. Translation gives CASSLGLDETQYF.

As to this clonotype: A much more abundant neighbour one base away suggests this may be a read error. The chain combines TRBV20-1 with TRBJ2-7; D not resolved. The tail of the sequence fits TRBJ2-1 better, so the J call may be wrong. From germline, CDR1 is DFQATT and CDR2 SNEGSKA (reference sequence). CDR3 length equals 13 residues. The CDR3 nucleotides read TGCAGTGCTAGAGGGTTTCGGCCCGACGAGCAGTTCTTC. Its translation: CSARGFRPDEQFF.

This clonotype has only a few counts. The rearrangement uses TRBV6-1 and TRBJ2-7; 8 positions agree with TRBD1. CDR3 size: 16 residues. J was trimmed by 1 base and V by 0 bases; bases with no gene match: 5. CDR1 and CDR2 (germline): MNHNS, SASEGT. Here the CDR3 reads CASSEAQWTGSYEQYF. As DNA, the CDR3 is TGTGCCAGCAGTGAAGCGCAATGGACAGGGTCCTACGAGCAGTACTTC.

As for this clonotype: It may be a read error: a sequence one base away is much more abundant. The genes are TRBV29-1 and TRBJ2-2; the D is unclear. Trimming took off 0 bases at V and 1 base at J, with 12 bases between the two ends. The germline gives CDR1 SQVTM, CDR2 ANQGSEA. The length of the CDR3 is 16 residues. CDR3 loop: CSVEERKDQNTGELFF. The CDR3 DNA reads TGCAGCGTTGAAGAAAGGAAAGACCAGAACACCGGGGAGCTGTTTTTT.

J is TRBJ2-7 and V is TRBV19; a possible D gene is TRBD2 (7 bases). Trimming took off 1 base at V and 5 bases at J, with 18 bases between the two ends. CDR1 and CDR2 (germline): LNHDA, SQIVND (reference sequence). The CDR3 loop spans 16 amino acids. The CDR3 here is CASSIGWVGGPDEQYF. CDR3 nucleotide sequence: TGTGCCAGTAGTATAGGGTGGGTCGGGGGGCCGGACGAGCAGTACTTC.

This clonotype was observed a few times. The chain recombines TRBV27 with TRBJ1-2; weak D call: TRBD1 (6 bases). V lost 6 bases and J lost 8, with 13 bases in between. This CDR3 comprises 12 residues. Germline CDR1 MNHEY, CDR2 SMNVEV (reference sequence). The CDR3: CASRGARWGYTF. In nucleotides, the CDR3 is TGTGCCAGCAGGGGGGCTCGTTGGGGCTACACCTTC.

The V gene is TRBV11-2, the J gene TRBJ2-1; D unclear. Per germline, CDR1 SGHAT and CDR2 FQNNGV. This CDR3 region has 12 residues. V gave up 6 bases and J gave up 6 bases, with 9 bases separating them. The DNA for the CDR3 is TGTGCCAGCAGACCCCTGGGCAATGAGCAGTTCTTC. It specifies CASRPLGNEQFF.

For this clonotype: A much larger clonotype is one base distant, so this may be a read error. The chain uses TRBV28 and TRBJ2-3; D may be TRBD1 (6 bases). This CDR3 contains 15 residues. V was pared by 3 bases and J by 5 bases, with 15 bases between. Germline V gene lookup returns CDR1 MDHEN and CDR2 SYDVKM. The CDR3 DNA is TGTGCCAGCAGTTTTGTAGGGACAAGGATAGATACGCAGTATTTT. It translates to CASSFVGTRIDTQYF.

Concerning this clonotype itself: Being one base from a much bigger clone, this may be a read error. This chain connects TRBV25-1 to TRBJ2-5, with 7 bases aligning to TRBD1. The CDR3 runs to 12 residues. Germline CDR1 is MGHDK and CDR2 is SYGVNS. The CDR3 sequence: CASSPGGEPQYF. The CDR3, as DNA: TGTGCCAGCAGTCCAGGGGGAGAGCCCCAGTACTTC.

V gene TRBV28 combines with J gene TRBJ1-5; the D gene is possibly TRBD1 (5 bases). The CDR3 runs to 14 residues. Trimming stripped 5 bases from V and 4 bases from J, with 12 bases between. From germline, CDR1 is MDHEN and CDR2 SYDVKM. CDR3 sequence reads: CASSTPWGNQPQHF. The CDR3 DNA reads as TGTGCCAGCAGTACCCCATGGGGGAATCAGCCCCAGCATTTT.

Regarding this clonotype: A read error is possible here, since a much larger clone lies one base away. No conserved phenylalanine or tryptophan is present at the end of the CDR3, so a read error is the likely explanation. V and J are TRBV7-2 and TRBJ2-7; 10 bases are a match to TRBD1. The CDR3 length is 13 residues. V shed 6 bases and J 6 bases; nucleotides not matched to a gene: 5. CDR1 and CDR2 (germline): SGHTA, FQGNSA. DNA for the CDR3: TGTGCCAGCAGAGACAGGGGGCTCGGCGAGCAGTACTCC. This codes for CASRDRGLGEQYS.

This clonotype was seen more than once but under ten times. The genes are TRBV28 and TRBJ1-1, with D hard to call. This CDR3 is built from 15 residues. The germline V gene has CDR1 MDHEN and CDR2 SYDVKM. Between the trimmed V and J ends, which lost 8 bases and 1 base, there was a span of 17 bases. CDR3 bases: TGTGCCAGCGTACTGACCAGCTACAGGAACACTGAAGCTTTCTTT. As protein: CASVLTSYRNTEAFF.

This clonotype was picked up a small number of times. The CDR3 region has the DNA TGTGCCAGCAGTCCAAGACCTATCACAGATACGCAGTATTTT. Encoded protein: CASSPRPITDTQYF. The chain recombines TRBV27 with TRBJ2-3; D gene uncertain. Trimming removed 5 bases from V and 2 bases from J, with 11 bases in between. The CDR3 extends over 14 amino acids. Looked up from germline, CDR1 is MNHEY and CDR2 is SMNVEV (reference sequence).

This clonotype was recorded a few times. The chain employs TRBV18 and TRBJ2-7, with D unresolved. V was shortened by 5 bases and J by 6 bases, with 17 bases between the two germline ends. This CDR3 region has 14 residues. The germline V gene encodes CDR1 KGHSH and CDR2 LQKENI. CDR3 coding DNA: TGTGCCAGCTCAGAAGACCCCCAGTGGAGCGAGCAGTACTTC. Translated, it gives CASSEDPQWSEQYF.

This clonotype was picked up many times. The chain links TRBV5-1 to TRBJ2-7, with D perhaps matching TRBD1 or TRBD2 (5 bases each). The germline CDR1 and CDR2 sequences are SGHRS and YFSETQ. Trimming took off 3 bases at V and 1 base at J, with 8 bases between the two ends. The CDR3 extends over 13 amino acids. This CDR3 reads CASSWGLSYEQYF. CDR3 DNA sequence: TGCGCCAGCAGCTGGGGGTTGTCCTACGAGCAGTACTTC.

The chain combines TRBV28 with TRBJ1-1; a possible D gene is TRBD1 (5 bases). The CDR3 extends over 15 amino acids. V was clipped by 2 bases and J by 3 bases, with 13 bases between them. Per the germline V gene, CDR1 is MDHEN and CDR2 is SYDVKM. DNA for the CDR3: TGTGCCAGCAGTTTAGGGGCGGATCTCTACACTGAAGCTTTCTTT. Residues: CASSLGADLYTEAFF.

With regard to this clonotype: A read error may produce the germline difference seen at one junction end. The rearrangement links TRBV5-3 to TRBJ1-5, with D unresolved. TRBV5-3 is an open reading frame, and its role is uncertain. The CDR3 is 14 amino acids. CDR3 sequence (DNA): TGTGCCAGCAGCTTGTTAGGGAACGCTCAGCCCCAGCATTTT. Its protein is CASSLLGNAQPQHF.

Many counts were recorded for this clonotype. This chain uses TRBV7-6 with TRBJ2-3; TRBD1 matches at 7 bases. The CDR3 consists of 16 residues. From germline, CDR1 is SGHVS and CDR2 FNYEAQ. The V segment lost 3 bases and the J segment 6 bases; nucleotides outside the gene matches: 12. CDR3 sequence reads: CASSLVETGLRDTQYF. CDR3 DNA sequence: TGTGCCAGCAGCTTGGTAGAGACAGGGCTTAGGGATACGCAGTATTTT.

Of note for this clonotype: A much larger clonotype is one base distant, so this may be a read error. This rearrangement joins TRBV7-2 to TRBJ2-3; D is unresolved. CDR1 and CDR2 from the germline V gene are SGHTA and FQGNSA. CDR3 length equals 12 residues. V was clipped by 7 bases and J by 1 base, with 6 bases between them. The DNA of the CDR3 is TGTGCCAGCAATGGGGGCACAGATACGCAGTATTTT. It codes for CASNGGTDTQYF.

A note on this clonotype: A single base separates this from a much larger clone, so it may be a read error. The chain has TRBV28 and TRBJ1-5; no clear D gene. The length of the CDR3 is 15 residues. Germline CDR1 is MDHEN and CDR2 is SYDVKM. CDR3: CASRPWTSPGQPQLF. Written as DNA, the CDR3 is TGTGCCAGCAGACCATGGACTTCTCCGGGTCAGCCCCAGCTTTTT.

In regard to this clonotype: Since a much larger clone is just one base distant, this may be a read error. The rearrangement joins TRBV7-2 to TRBJ2-5, with a possible D match to TRBD2 (6 bases). CDR1 and CDR2 from the germline V gene are SGHTA and FQGNSA. The CDR3 runs 16 residues. Deletions cut 0 bases from V and 0 bases from J, with 11 bases between. The CDR3 sequence is CASSLARRAYQETQYF. As DNA, the CDR3 is TGTGCCAGCAGCTTAGCCAGGAGGGCGTACCAAGAGACCCAGTACTTC.